Below are 14 T cell receptor beta chains sequenced from a single sample in a study of metastatic and nonmetastatic thyroid tumors. Patients had received no treatment of any kind before thyroid surgery. TCRdb re-clonotyped the PCR reads via MiXCR. There are about 43,000 clones in the sample; about 3.2% occur only once, and about 9.7% lies in the top ten. The sequencing input was blood. The receptors come from a female donor with papillary thyroid cancer or a benign thyroid nodule (not recorded which). Some clones in this sample may be carry-over from other donors' samples.

At least ten counts were recorded for this clone. This chain joins TRBV20-1 and TRBJ1-1; TRBD1 agrees at 10 bases. CDR1 DFQATT and CDR2 SNEGSKA come from the germline V gene (reference sequence). With 6 bases clipped from V and 2 bases from J, the junction kept 15 bases outside the gene matches. CDR3 size: 17 residues. CDR3: CSARGGQGIGYNTEAFF. The CDR3 DNA reads TGCAGTGCCAGGGGGGGACAGGGGATAGGTTACAACACTGAAGCTTTCTTT.

This clone was recorded many times. Other DNA variants within this sample encode the same CDR3. The V call is TRBV4-2, the J call TRBJ2-3; tentatively, D is TRBD2 (5 bases). The germline V gene encodes CDR1 LGHNA and CDR2 YNFKEQ. The CDR3 consists of 17 residues. V shed 0 bases and J shed 0 bases, with 13 bases lying between them. This CDR3 reads CASSQDLTRTSTDTQYF. CDR3 nucleotides: TGTGCCAGCAGCCAAGATTTAACCCGGACTAGCACAGATACGCAGTATTTT.

The chain combines TRBV27 with TRBJ2-1; D may be TRBD1 (6 bases). Trimming left V 4 bases short and J 5 bases short, with 15 bases between. This CDR3 has 15 amino acids. Germline V CDR1 and CDR2: MNHEY, SMNVEV (reference sequence). The CDR3 coding sequence is TGTGCCAGCAGTTGGTTGGGGGCCCGAGACAATGAGCAGTTCTTC. Translation: CASSWLGARDNEQFF.

About this clone itself: A much larger clonotype is one base distant, so this may be a read error. The V and J genes are TRBV12-3 or TRBV12-4 and TRBJ2-2; 7 nucleotides line up with TRBD1. There are 15 residues in the CDR3. V lost 7 bases, J lost 5 bases, and 10 bases stayed unmatched. The DNA for the CDR3 is TGTGCCAGCAAATCCGGGACAGAAGAGACCGGGGAGCTGTTTTTT. Its protein is CASKSGTEETGELFF.

This clone was counted many times. The rearrangement links TRBV15 to TRBJ2-4; 7 positions agree with TRBD2. Germline V gene lookup returns CDR1 LNHNV and CDR2 YYDKDF (reference sequence). This CDR3 comprises 15 residues. V trimming: 2 bases; J trimming: 7 bases; junction bases outside the gene matches: 8. The CDR3 here is CATSRMQGEGNIQYF. The DNA of the CDR3 is TGTGCCACCAGCAGAATGCAAGGGGAGGGTAACATTCAGTACTTC.

In this sample, this clone turned up many times. In DNA form, the CDR3 reads TGTGCCAGCAGCCCCCGGACGGTGGCGGACCATGAGCAGTTCTTC. Protein: CASSPRTVADHEQFF. This rearrangement joins TRBV9 to TRBJ2-1; D remains ambiguous. V was shortened by 4 bases and J by 8 bases, with 19 bases between the two germline ends. The CDR3 loop spans 15 amino acids. The germline gives CDR1 SGDLS, CDR2 YYNGEE.

This chain links TRBV9 with TRBJ1-2, with D perhaps matching TRBD1 (5 bases). Deletions cut 4 bases from V and 2 bases from J, with 12 bases between. Looked up from germline, CDR1 is SGDLS and CDR2 is YYNGEE. The CDR3 consists of 14 residues. CDR3 loop: CASSPWDGNYGYTF. CDR3 in DNA: TGTGCCAGCAGCCCGTGGGACGGCAACTATGGCTACACCTTC.

This clone was observed a handful of times. The chain carries TRBV6-2 or TRBV6-3 and TRBJ1-5; D is undetermined. V lost 0 bases and J 6 bases, leaving 12 bases between the germline ends. This CDR3 has 15 residues. The germline gives CDR1 MNHEY, CDR2 SVGEGT. The CDR3 DNA sequence: TGTGCCAGCAGTTACTCGATGCGGTCAGGTCAGCCCCAGCATTTT. Protein: CASSYSMRSGQPQHF.

In the case of this clone: At one boundary the junction diverges from the germline segment, which might be a read error. The chain has TRBV12-5 and TRBJ2-2; no clear D gene. The V gene's germline CDR1 is LGHNT and CDR2 FRNRAP. The CDR3 loop spans 14 amino acids. CDR3 DNA: TGTGCTAGTGGTTTGGTACCGAATACCGGGGAGCTGTTTTTT. Protein sequence: CASGLVPNTGELFF.

This chain links TRBV11-3 with TRBJ1-2; D uncertain. V was trimmed by 0 bases and J by 7 bases, leaving 15 bases between them. The CDR3 is made up of 15 amino acids. CDR1 is SGHNT, CDR2 YENEEA, per germline. The CDR3 bases are TGTGCCAGCAGCTTAGAACTCGGGCTAGGGCTTGGCTACACCTTC. Amino acid sequence: CASSLELGLGLGYTF.

This clone was seen many times. V and J are TRBV27 and TRBJ2-7; 11 nucleotides match TRBD2. This CDR3 comprises 14 residues. With 8 bases clipped from V and 6 bases from J, the junction kept 9 bases outside the gene matches. The germline V gene has CDR1 MNHEY and CDR2 SMNVEV (reference sequence). The CDR3 sequence is CASGKLAGDAEQYF. Written as DNA, the CDR3 is TGTGCCAGCGGAAAACTAGCGGGAGACGCCGAGCAGTACTTC.

By proportion, this clone is medium-sized (0.01 to 0.1%). The gene calls are TRBV4-1 and TRBJ1-5; D call uncertain. This CDR3 region has 16 residues. Germline lookup yields CDR1 MGHRA and CDR2 YSYEKL. Trimming shortened V by 4 bases and J by 4 bases, and 17 bases separated the two germline ends. Here the CDR3 reads CASSPSGRHRNQPQHF. CDR3 in DNA: TGCGCCAGCAGCCCGTCTGGAAGGCACCGGAATCAGCCCCAGCATTTT.

This clone was detected many times. J is TRBJ2-7 and V is TRBV5-4, with TRBD2 identical over 8 bases. Germline V gives CDR1 SGHNT, CDR2 YYREEE (reference sequence). The CDR3 covers 14 residues. J lost 5 bases, V lost 1 base, and 5 bases had no gene match. The CDR3 sequence: CASSLSGSDDEQYF. The CDR3, as DNA: TGTGCCAGCAGCTTGAGCGGGAGTGACGACGAGCAGTACTTC.

Ten or more counts support this clone. The CDR3 DNA follows: TGTGCCAGCAGCTTAGGACGTGTTCCGACCCAGTACTTC. Translated: CASSLGRVPTQYF. This chain uses TRBV7-6 with TRBJ2-5; D not certain. Germline CDR1 is SGHVS and CDR2 is FNYEAQ. This CDR3 has 13 residues. V was pared by 1 base and J by 7 bases, with 10 bases between. The variable domain in full, completed from reference TRBV7-6 and TRBJ2-5, reads GAGVSQSPRYKVTKRGQDVALRCDPISGHVSLYWYRQALGQGPEFLTYFNYEAQQDKSGLPNDRFSAERPEGSISTLTIQRTEQRDSAMYRCASSLGRVPTQYFGPGTRLLVL.